This note documents a single TCR beta chain sequence. In the source study's methods: Estimation of nucleated cell counts was performed using reference gene primer amplification. Profiled with immunoSEQ multiplex PCR; TCRdb holds only in-frame clones, not every one. The V and J calls and clone size were taken over from that table, and D and trimming were inferred from the DNA. The data show 250,000 to 350,000 clones, with about 85% seen just once and roughly 2% held by the top ten. The germline V gene has CDR1 LNHNV and CDR2 YYDKDF (reference sequence). CDR3 length equals 15 residues. Trimming removed 5 bases from V and 3 bases from J, with 15 bases in between. This sample is drawn from a study of blood T cell repertoires in COVID-19. The overall study: COVID-19 samples collected from the United States, Italy and Spain covered acute and convalescent phases. PBMCs, B-cell-depleted T cells, or T cells provided the cDNA or gDNA that made up the material.

The origin of this receptor is a man aged 18-30 years with active or convalescent COVID-19. Material for sequencing was peripheral blood. The V and J genes are TRBV15 and TRBJ2-3; D possibly corresponds to TRBD1 (5 bases). CDR3: CATSRTNPETDTQYF. The CDR3 DNA follows: TGTGCCACCAGCCGGACAAACCCAGAGACAGATACGCAGTATTTT.